This entry concerns a single T cell receptor (beta chain). The sample originates from a study of blood T cell repertoires in COVID-19. As for the study in general: Samples came from the United States, Italy and Spain, spanning acute and convalescent COVID-19.

CDR1 SGHTA and CDR2 FQGTGA come from the germline V gene. CDR3 length: 12 amino acids. The V gene lost 8 bases and the J gene lost 1 base, with 5 bases spanning the gap. Original analysis: Reference gene primer amplification gave estimated nucleated cell counts. Measured with immunoSEQ multiplex PCR; TCRdb has only the in-frame clones, and not every one. V and J calls and clone size come straight from that table; D and trimming were deduced from the DNA. The sample carries over 250,000 clones, 75% to 90% recorded once. The J gene is TRBJ2-2, the V gene TRBV7-3; TRBD2 might be the D (5 bases). The TCR comes from a woman in her seventies with COVID-19, enrolled during active disease. The source material was peripheral blood. CDR3 in DNA: TGTGCCAGCGAGGGGAACACCGGGGAGCTGTTTTTT. It codes for CASEGNTGELFF. The whole variable domain, filled in from reference TRBV7-3 and TRBJ2-2, reads GAGVSQTPSNKVTEKGKYVELRCDPISGHTALYWYRQSLGQGPEFLIYFQGTGAADDSGLPNDRFFAVRPEGSVSTLKIQRTERGDSAVYLCASEGNTGELFFGEGSRLTVL.